This T cell receptor (beta chain) was recorded in a study of CD8+ T cells in alopecia areata. Separation by sorting yielded CD4+ and CD8+ T cells from PBMCs. V shed 2 bases, J shed 4 bases, and the junction held 9 bases outside the gene matches. CDR1 and CDR2 from the germline V gene are PRHDT and FYEKMQ (reference sequence). The CDR3 totals 17 residues. This clone was seen a few times. The antigen remains unidentified. Points from the study as a whole: Lesional scalp displayed greater clonality than normal scalp, most notably in alopecia totalis/universalis. Sequence data from scalp samples additionally include resident alphabeta T cells of normal skin. Among patients, TCR sharing was less clear than in mice, a difference possibly due in part to HLA diversity in the patient population.

RNA was isolated and reverse transcribed to cDNA, the sequencing template. The repertoire was sequenced with immunoSEQ multiplex PCR; TCRdb's copy has only in-frame clones and lacks some. The table lists 90,000 to 130,000 clones, 55% to 75% of them singletons. This TCR derives from a human donor in good health. Material for sequencing was CD8+ T cells sorted from blood. The rearrangement links TRBV13 to TRBJ1-2; 11 nucleotides match TRBD1. The chain's CDR3 is CASSLSGQGQGAYGYTF. The CDR3 bases are TGTGCCAGCAGCTTAAGCGGCCAAGGACAGGGGGCCTATGGCTACACCTTC.